These 29 T cell receptor beta chains were all obtained from the same sample, sequenced in a study of blood T cell repertoires in COVID-19 (dated by TCRdb to 2020 to 2022). Library prep was done by the immunoSEQ multiplex PCR assay. TCRdb re-hosts the immuneACCESS table, in-frame sequences only. Its copies lack some clones; in the studies checked, an unresolved V gene accounts for under half of them, and the cause for the rest is not known. This sample is represented by around 150,000 clones; around 85% of them were singletons. The ten largest make up around 3.2% of the sample. Material for sequencing was peripheral blood. All receptors derive from a human donor with acute or convalescent COVID-19. The donor label of this sample is uncertain.

J is TRBJ1-5 and V is TRBV5-5; 9 nucleotides align to TRBD1. After removal of 4 bases from V and 4 bases from J, the junction contained 6 bases not matched to a gene. This CDR3 region has 15 residues. CDR1 and CDR2 from the germline V gene are SGHKS and YYEKEE (reference sequence). CDR3 in DNA: TGTGCCAGCAGCACGGGACAGGGACCAAATCAGCCCCAGCATTTT. This gives the protein CASSTGQGPNQPQHF.

This CDR3 is CASRGTGRGDGYTF. The CDR3 nucleotides are TGTGCCAGCAGAGGGACAGGGCGGGGGGATGGCTACACCTTC. This rearrangement joins TRBV6-5 to TRBJ1-2, with 9 bases aligning to TRBD1. The length of the CDR3 is 14 residues. Germline lookup yields CDR1 MNHEY and CDR2 SVGAGI. The V segment lost 6 bases and the J segment 6 bases; nucleotides outside the gene matches: 8.

V and J are TRBV6-5 and TRBJ1-2; the match to TRBD1 covers 7 bases. J gave up 4 bases and V 0 bases, and 2 bases lay outside the gene matches. Germline values: CDR1 MNHEY, CDR2 SVGAGI. The CDR3 consists of 14 residues. CDR3 sequence reads: CASSYSSGGYGYTF. In DNA, the CDR3 is TGTGCCAGCAGTTACTCCTCAGGGGGCTATGGCTACACCTTC.

The chain links TRBV7-2 to TRBJ1-2, with 7 bases matching TRBD1. V shed 6 bases, J shed 6 bases, and the junction held 7 bases outside the gene matches. In germline, CDR1 is SGHTA, CDR2 FQGNSA. The CDR3 extends over 13 amino acids. The CDR3, as DNA: TGTGCCAGCAGGCGTTTCGACAGGGATGGCTACACCTTC. It specifies CASRRFDRDGYTF.

This clone was seen only a few times. The chain carries TRBV5-4 and TRBJ2-1, with D hard to call. The CDR3 length is 15 residues. Germline V gene data show CDR1 as SGHNT and CDR2 as YYREEE (reference sequence). V dropped 1 base and J dropped 0 bases, with 8 bases sitting between them. CDR3 coding DNA: TGTGCCAGCAGCTTGAAACAAAACTCCTACAATGAGCAGTTCTTC. It specifies CASSLKQNSYNEQFF. Looking up the rest from reference TRBV5-4 and TRBJ2-1 gives the full variable domain: ETGVTQSPTHLIKTRGQQVTLRCSSQSGHNTVSWYQQALGQGPQFIFQYYREEENGRGNFPPRFSGLQFPNYSSELNVNALELDDSALYLCASSLKQNSYNEQFFGPGTRLTVL.

V is TRBV5-6 and J is TRBJ1-1; the D is unclear. Trimming shortened V by 0 bases and J by 2 bases, and 5 bases separated the two germline ends. This CDR3 contains 13 residues. Germline loops: CDR1 SGHDT, CDR2 YYEEEE. CDR3 in DNA: TGTGCCAGCAGCTTGGGTAGAAACACTGAAGCTTTCTTT. Its protein is CASSLGRNTEAFF.

V usage is TRBV18 and J usage is TRBJ1-3; a possible D gene is TRBD1 (5 bases). V was cut by 3 bases and J by 0 bases, with 21 bases left in between. Germline CDR1 reads KGHSH; CDR2 reads LQKENI. The CDR3 sequence is 19 residues long. The CDR3 DNA is TGTGCCAGCTCACCGCCGGGGGGAGGTCCCACGCTCTCTGGAAACACCATATATTTT. It translates to CASSPPGGGPTLSGNTIYF.

The genes are TRBV10-1 and TRBJ2-4; TRBD2 aligns across 13 bases. The trim removed 4 bases at V and 6 bases at J, leaving 9 bases unmatched. The CDR3 is 17 amino acids. CDR1 WNHNN and CDR2 SYGVQD come from the germline V gene (reference sequence). CDR3 coding DNA: TGCGCCAGCAGTGGCACTAGCGGGGGGGGTCGGGGAAACATTCAGTACTTC. Translated: CASSGTSGGGRGNIQYF.

The chain has TRBV19 and TRBJ1-4; 12 bases fit TRBD1. CDR3 length equals 19 residues. After removal of 4 bases from V and 0 bases from J, the junction contained 9 bases not matched to a gene. Per the germline V gene, CDR1 is LNHDA and CDR2 is SQIVND (reference sequence). The CDR3 DNA is TGTGCCAGTAGTAGGACGTCCGGGACAGGGGGCTCAACTAATGAAAAACTGTTTTTT. The encoded protein is CASSRTSGTGGSTNEKLFF.

V and J are TRBV7-9 and TRBJ1-6; a weak D match, TRBD1 (5 bases). This CDR3 region has 18 residues. The V end lost 0 bases, the J end lost 0 bases, and 12 bases lay between the germline ends. CDR1 is SEHNR, CDR2 FQNEAQ, per germline (reference sequence). The CDR3 nucleotides are TGTGCCAGCAGCTTAGCGGAGGGGAGGAGCTCCTATAATTCACCCCTCCACTTT. Amino acids: CASSLAEGRSSYNSPLHF.

This clone has only a few counts. The chain couples TRBV7-8 to TRBJ2-2; maybe TRBD2 (5 bases). Germline assignment: CDR1 SGHVS and CDR2 FQNEAQ. The CDR3 is made up of 15 amino acids. V lost 2 bases to trimming and J lost 1 base, with 8 bases between them. The CDR3 DNA reads as TGTGCCAGCAGCTTATTTGCGGGGAACACCGGGGAGCTGTTTTTT. This encodes CASSLFAGNTGELFF.

The genes are TRBV6-2 or TRBV6-3 and TRBJ2-7, with 9 bases matching TRBD1. This CDR3 is 16 amino acids long. The germline gives CDR1 MNHEY, CDR2 SVGEGT. V shed 5 bases, J shed 0 bases, and the junction held 8 bases outside the gene matches. The CDR3 spells CASSPTGTGNSYEQYF. The CDR3 bases are TGTGCCAGCAGTCCCACCGGGACAGGGAACTCCTACGAGCAGTACTTC.

The chain is built from TRBV5-5 and TRBJ1-2; 10 positions match TRBD1. The CDR3 extends over 16 amino acids. The V and J ends lost 4 bases and 2 bases, in that order; junction bases with no gene match: 8. CDR1 SGHKS and CDR2 YYEKEE come from the germline V gene (reference sequence). CDR3 residues: CASSVSGTGANYGYTF. The CDR3 DNA follows: TGTGCCAGCAGCGTATCCGGGACAGGGGCCAACTATGGCTACACCTTC.

The gene calls are TRBV5-6 and TRBJ2-3; no definite D call. The germline gives CDR1 SGHDT, CDR2 YYEEEE. V was cut by 2 bases and J by 0 bases, with 4 bases left in between. The CDR3 runs 13 residues. The CDR3 nucleotides read TGTGCCAGCAGCTTAGCGAGCACAGATACGCAGTATTTT. This codes for CASSLASTDTQYF.

The genes are TRBV6-2 or TRBV6-3 and TRBJ1-6; 10 nucleotides agree with TRBD1. The CDR3 runs 15 residues. CDR1 and CDR2 from the germline V gene are MNHEY and SVGEGT. The junction had 6 bases not matched to a gene; V was cut back by 2 bases and J by 11 bases. The CDR3 sequence: CASSYGGQGRPPLHF. The DNA for the CDR3 is TGTGCCAGCAGTTACGGGGGACAGGGGAGACCACCCCTCCACTTT.

This chain links TRBV11-3 with TRBJ2-1; no definite D call. V was cut by 2 bases and J by 6 bases, with 8 bases left in between. The CDR3 sequence is 13 residues long. Germline CDR1 and CDR2: SGHNT and YENEEA. The CDR3 loop is CASSLPVPNEQFF. The CDR3 DNA follows: TGTGCCAGCAGCTTACCGGTACCCAATGAGCAGTTCTTC.

The genes are TRBV20-1 and TRBJ2-3; TRBD2 is a possible D gene (5 bases). CDR1 and CDR2 from the germline V gene are DFQATT and SNEGSKA (reference sequence). Trimming pared 3 bases from V and 2 bases from J, leaving 12 bases between. The CDR3 consists of 14 residues. CDR3 in amino acids: CSASPGLITDTQYF. CDR3 nucleotide sequence: TGCAGTGCTAGTCCCGGACTTATCACAGATACGCAGTATTTT.

This clone was counted once. The V gene is TRBV27, the J gene TRBJ1-5; 9 nucleotides agree with TRBD1. CDR1 and CDR2 from the germline V gene are MNHEY and SMNVEV (reference sequence). After removal of 9 bases from V and 7 bases from J, the junction contained 16 bases not matched to a gene. The CDR3 is 16 amino acids. The CDR3 protein is CASASLDRGIRQPQHF. The CDR3 DNA follows: TGTGCCAGTGCATCCCTTGACAGGGGGATAAGACAGCCCCAGCATTTT.

The V and J genes are TRBV5-1 and TRBJ1-4; 7 nucleotides line up with TRBD1. The CDR3 consists of 14 residues. V shed 5 bases and J 0 bases; nucleotides not matched to a gene: 1. Germline V gene lookup returns CDR1 SGHRS and CDR2 YFSETQ. The CDR3 protein is CASSTGATNEKLFF. In nucleotides, the CDR3 is TGCGCCAGCAGTACAGGGGCAACTAATGAAAAACTGTTTTTT.

The chain carries TRBV6-6 and TRBJ2-1, with 13 bases that match TRBD2. CDR3 size: 20 residues. Germline V CDR1 and CDR2: MNHNY, SVGAGI (reference sequence). The trim removed 5 bases at V and 0 bases at J, leaving 13 bases unmatched. CDR3 protein: CASSPQAGLAGFSSYNEQFF. CDR3 DNA sequence: TGTGCCAGCAGTCCCCAAGCGGGACTAGCGGGGTTTAGCTCCTACAATGAGCAGTTCTTC.

Only a few counts were recorded for this clone. The chain uses TRBV6-5 and TRBJ1-1; D gene unclear. From germline, CDR1 is MNHEY and CDR2 SVGAGI. This CDR3 region has 13 residues. V was pared by 6 bases and J by 1 base, with 9 bases between. The CDR3 protein is CASSEVRNTEAFF. Here the CDR3 DNA reads TGTGCCAGCAGCGAGGTAAGGAACACTGAAGCTTTCTTT.

CDR3: CASSLTEPYGYTF. CDR3 DNA sequence: TGTGCCAGCAGCTTGACAGAACCCTATGGCTACACCTTC. The chain joins TRBV11-3 to TRBJ1-2, with TRBD1 as a possible D gene (5 bases). The CDR3 contains 13 residues. Germline CDR1 reads SGHNT; CDR2 reads YENEEA. V dropped 3 bases and J dropped 4 bases, with 9 bases sitting between them.

This sequence joins TRBV7-2 and TRBJ1-3, with D unclear. This CDR3 has 16 residues. With 2 bases removed from V and 2 bases from J, the gap between germline ends came to 13 bases. Germline V gives CDR1 SGHTA, CDR2 FQGNSA. The CDR3 region has the DNA TGTGCCAGCAGCTTAAACCGTGCGGATACTGGAAACACCATATATTTT. This gives the protein CASSLNRADTGNTIYF.

The chain recombines TRBV15 with TRBJ2-5; D remains unclear. Germline-derived CDR1 and CDR2 are LNHNV and YYDKDF (reference sequence). V shed 0 bases and J shed 8 bases, with 7 bases lying between them. The CDR3 is 12 amino acids. CDR3 amino acids: CATSRDAGTQYF. The DNA of the CDR3 is TGTGCCACCAGCAGAGATGCAGGAACCCAGTACTTC.

The table lists this clone with a count of one. The chain is built from TRBV5-8 and TRBJ2-5; the D gene is possibly TRBD1 (6 bases). This CDR3 has 16 residues. With 0 bases removed from V and 7 bases from J, the gap between germline ends came to 19 bases. CDR1 SGHTS and CDR2 YDEGEE come from the germline V gene. The CDR3 reads CASSLASGVSGATQYF. In DNA form, the CDR3 reads TGTGCCAGCAGCTTGGCCTCAGGGGTCTCGGGTGCGACCCAGTACTTC.

This chain's CDR3 is CASSAQDRGRLEDQPQHF. The CDR3 DNA sequence: TGCGCCAGCAGTGCCCAGGACAGGGGGCGCCTGGAAGATCAGCCCCAGCATTTT. The chain carries TRBV10-1 and TRBJ1-5; TRBD1 matches 11 bases. Per the germline V gene, CDR1 is WNHNN and CDR2 is SYGVQD (reference sequence). This CDR3 comprises 18 residues. V lost 4 bases and J lost 5; bases outside the gene matches: 13.

This chain joins TRBV29-1 and TRBJ1-3; TRBD1 is a possible D gene (5 bases). Germline V gene data show CDR1 as SQVTM and CDR2 as ANQGSEA. This CDR3 has 13 amino acids. Deletions cut 6 bases from V and 4 bases from J, with 13 bases between. The CDR3 here is CSVTTALGNTIYF. As DNA, the CDR3 is TGCAGCGTCACGACAGCGCTCGGAAACACCATATATTTT.

The V call is TRBV21-1, the J call TRBJ2-3; TRBD1 is the table's D call and was not checked against the DNA. TRBV21-1 is a recognized pseudogene. This CDR3 is built from 18 residues. The DNA for the CDR3 is TGTGCCAGCAGCAAAGCCCGGGACAGGGAGAACATCACAGATACGCAGTATTTT. This translates into CASSKARDRENITDTQYF.

This clone is a singleton in its sample. CDR3 sequence reads: CASSPGQGAGQPQHF. CDR3 nucleotide sequence: TGTGCCAGCAGCCCGGGACAGGGGGCGGGTCAGCCCCAGCATTTT. The chain uses TRBV3-1 (or the pseudogene TRBV3-2) and TRBJ1-5; 12 bases line up with TRBD1. Trimming at V came to 4 bases and at J to 6 bases, leaving 4 bases not matched to a gene. CDR1 LGHDT and CDR2 YNNKEL come from the germline V gene (reference sequence). The CDR3 covers 15 residues.